The TCR beta chain described here comes from a study of cytomegalovirus exposure and HLA in healthy donors. Broader study findings: Across HLA loci, a later analysis found differing TCR association rates, with DRB1 most and HLA-C fewest. As a later analysis showed, a missense DCLRE1C variant was linked to trimming of TCR beta V- and J-genes. Most TCR sequences were rare, but some public TCRs occurred in many donors.

Unrecorded immune exposure was likely among donors, who were nominally healthy when sampled. 13 Jbeta primers and 60 Vbeta primers were used for the PCR. Measured with immunoSEQ multiplex PCR; TCRdb has only the in-frame clones, and not every one. The repertoire has some 170,000 clones, around 76% of them found once; the top ten carry about 1%. Note on this clone: Antigen specificity is unknown.

V shed 6 bases, J shed 4 bases, and the junction held 13 bases outside the gene matches. This CDR3 contains 18 residues. Germline loops: CDR1 MDHEN, CDR2 SYDVKM. This chain links TRBV28 with TRBJ2-1; 12 bases agree with TRBD2. This TCR came from a woman aged 40 to 55 in good health and CMV-seronegative. Sequenced sample: PBMCs. In DNA, the CDR3 is TGTGCCAGCAGCTCTTTGACGACTAGCGGGAGTATGTACAATGAGCAGTTCTTC. This gives the protein CASSSLTTSGSMYNEQFF.